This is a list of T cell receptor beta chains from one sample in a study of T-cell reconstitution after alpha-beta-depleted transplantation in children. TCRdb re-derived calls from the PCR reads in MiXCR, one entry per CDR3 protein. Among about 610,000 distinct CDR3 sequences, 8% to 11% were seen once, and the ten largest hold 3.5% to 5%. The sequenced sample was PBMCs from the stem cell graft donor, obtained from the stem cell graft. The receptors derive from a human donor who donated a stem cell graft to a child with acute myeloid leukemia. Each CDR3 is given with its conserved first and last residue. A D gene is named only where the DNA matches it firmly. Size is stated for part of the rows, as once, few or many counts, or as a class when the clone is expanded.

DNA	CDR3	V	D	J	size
TGTGCCAGCAGGACGCGCATAGGGGCCGGGGAGCTGTTTTTT	CASRTRIGAGELFF	TRBV7-7	.	TRBJ2-2	.
TGCAGTGCTAGAGTAGCGGGAGTGGTAAACATTCAGTACTTC	CSARVAGVVNIQYF	TRBV20-1	TRBD2	TRBJ2-4	.
TGTGCCAGCAGCCCAGTCGTGGGATTCTACGAGCAGTACTTC	CASSPVVGFYEQYF	TRBV28	.	TRBJ2-7	.
TGTGCCACCAGTGAAATAGGAGGGGGGAACTACGAGCAGTACTTC	CATSEIGGGNYEQYF	TRBV24-1	.	TRBJ2-7	many
TGTGCCAGCAGCTTATTATCCGACAGGGTTAACGAGCAGTACTTC	CASSLLSDRVNEQYF	TRBV7-2	TRBD1	TRBJ2-7	few
TGCGCCAGCAGTTCCGGGACTAACTCCTACGAGCAGTACTTC	CASSSGTNSYEQYF	TRBV10-2	TRBD2	TRBJ2-7	.
TGTGCCAGCAGTGGCCTGGGGACAACGGACGGCTACGAGCAGTACTTC	CASSGLGTTDGYEQYF	TRBV25-1	.	TRBJ2-7	.
TGTGCCAGCAGCCAAGGGGAAAAACTGTTTTTT	CASSQGEKLFF	TRBV3-1	.	TRBJ1-4	many
TGTGCCAGCAGAAGGACTAGCGGGACCGAGTTCTTC	CASRRTSGTEFF	TRBV6-2/TRBV6-3	TRBD2	TRBJ2-1	few
TGTGCCACCAGCAGAGATCTCGTGGAGACCCAGTACTTC	CATSRDLVETQYF	TRBV15	.	TRBJ2-5	few
TGTGCCAGCAGTGGGAACTATGGCTACACCTTC	CASSGNYGYTF	TRBV2	.	TRBJ1-2	many
TGTGCCAGCAGTTTAGGGGGGACTACCCATGGGACCCAGTACTTC	CASSLGGTTHGTQYF	TRBV28	TRBD2	TRBJ2-5	few
TGTGCCAGCAGCGTACTAGTATCTAGCACAGATACGCAGTATTTT	CASSVLVSSTDTQYF	TRBV9	.	TRBJ2-3	few
TGCAGCGGGGACGGAAGCGGACGCTCCTACAATGAGCAGTTCTTC	CSGDGSGRSYNEQFF	TRBV29-1	.	TRBJ2-1	.
TGTGCCAGCAGCTTGGACCCTCAAAACACCATATATTTT	CASSLDPQNTIYF	TRBV5-5	.	TRBJ1-3	many
TGTGCCAGCTCACCAGTCTCCACCTCTGGGGCCAACGTCCTGACTTTC	CASSPVSTSGANVLTF	TRBV18	.	TRBJ2-6	few
TGTGCCAGCAGCGTAGGTCCTCTGAGGGAGACCCAGTACTTC	CASSVGPLRETQYF	TRBV9	.	TRBJ2-5	many
TGCAGCGTTGAAGAGGGGAGTAAGACCCAGTACTTC	CSVEEGSKTQYF	TRBV29-1	.	TRBJ2-5	many
TGTGCCAGCAGCCCCCCTGGGAGTGAAGAAAAACTGTTTTTT	CASSPPGSEEKLFF	TRBV6-1	.	TRBJ1-4	.
TGTGCCAGCAGTTACGGACTAGCGCCCCGTCAGCAGTTCTTC	CASSYGLAPRQQFF	TRBV6-2/TRBV6-3	TRBD2	TRBJ2-1	.
TGCGCCAGCAGCCAGGGTCGACGCGATTACGAGCAGTACTTC	CASSQGRRDYEQYF	TRBV4-3	.	TRBJ2-7	few
TGTGCCAGCAGCTTAGGCGACCGTGATGAGCAGTTCTTC	CASSLGDRDEQFF	TRBV11-3	.	TRBJ2-1	.
TGTGCCAGCAGTGAAGCTAAGGCGAGCAATCAGCCCCAGCATTTT	CASSEAKASNQPQHF	TRBV6-1	.	TRBJ1-5	.
TGCGCCAGCAGCTTGGCAGACAGGAGGTCTATGGATACGCAGTATTTT	CASSLADRRSMDTQYF	TRBV5-1	.	TRBJ2-3	.
TGTGCCAGCAGCTTACAGGGGGCGGAAAACATTCAGTACTTC	CASSLQGAENIQYF	TRBV3-1	TRBD1	TRBJ2-4	.
TGTGCCAGCAGCCCCCGGGGACTAGCGGGAGGGCCAGGCAATGAGCAGTTCTTC	CASSPRGLAGGPGNEQFF	TRBV9	TRBD2	TRBJ2-1	.
TGTGCCAGCAGCTACCGGACTAGCGTGAACACCGGGGAGCTGTTTTTT	CASSYRTSVNTGELFF	TRBV5-5	TRBD2	TRBJ2-2	once
TGCGCCAGCAGGAGGACTAGCTTTGCCCACGAGCAGTACTTC	CASRRTSFAHEQYF	TRBV5-1	TRBD2	TRBJ2-7	.
TGTGCCAGCAGCTTATCTAGCGGGAGGCCCTACGAGCAGTACTTC	CASSLSSGRPYEQYF	TRBV7-9	TRBD2	TRBJ2-7	.
TGCAGTGCTAGAAACTTAAGACAGGGGATATACAATGAGCAGTTCTTC	CSARNLRQGIYNEQFF	TRBV20-1	TRBD1	TRBJ2-1	many
TGTGCCAGCAGCCGGCCGGGACTAGCGGGAGTCGAGGGGGAGCTGTTTTTT	CASSRPGLAGVEGELFF	TRBV11-1	TRBD2	TRBJ2-2	.
TGCGCCAGCAGCTTGGATGGTCGGGAAGCCGGGGAGCTGTTTTTT	CASSLDGREAGELFF	TRBV5-1	.	TRBJ2-2	.
TGTGCCAGCAGGAAAGGGACTAGCCGCACAGATACGCAGTATTTT	CASRKGTSRTDTQYF	TRBV6-2/TRBV6-3	TRBD2	TRBJ2-3	few
TGTGCCTCTCGACAGGGGCACCTCAATCAGCCCCAGCATTTT	CASRQGHLNQPQHF	TRBV10-3	TRBD1	TRBJ1-5	.
TGCAGTGCTATCCTCACAAGCGGGAAGGAAGATACGCAGTATTTT	CSAILTSGKEDTQYF	TRBV20-1	TRBD2	TRBJ2-3	many
TGTGCCAGCAGTTTATCACCGGGAGTGGACATTCAGTACTTC	CASSLSPGVDIQYF	TRBV27	.	TRBJ2-4	many
TGTGCCAGCAGATCCGGCCTAGCGGGACTGGATGAGCAGTTCTTC	CASRSGLAGLDEQFF	TRBV12-3/TRBV12-4	TRBD2	TRBJ2-1	.
TGTGCCAGCAGCCCCCGGGGGGGGGAATGGTATACGCAGTATTTT	CASSPRGGEWYTQYF	TRBV6-1	TRBD2	TRBJ2-3	many
TGTGCCAGCAGACCTACACAAATTGCTTCCTACGAGCAGTACTTC	CASRPTQIASYEQYF	TRBV28	.	TRBJ2-7	.
TGTGCCAGCACCTTAGGGACGGCCACTGAAGCTTTCTTT	CASTLGTATEAFF	TRBV6-1	.	TRBJ1-1	many
TGTGCCATCAGTGTTGGACTAGCGGGAAATCAAGAGACCCAGTACTTC	CAISVGLAGNQETQYF	TRBV10-3	TRBD2	TRBJ2-5	many
TGCGCCAGCAGCCAAGAGCGGGATCGAGAGACCCAGTACTTC	CASSQERDRETQYF	TRBV4-3	.	TRBJ2-5	.
TGTGCCACCAGCAATTACCGGGACCTCCTTCAGACCCAGTACTTC	CATSNYRDLLQTQYF	TRBV15	.	TRBJ2-5	.
TGTGCCAGCAGTCCGGCTAGCGTGTCCCTAACAGATACGCAGTATTTT	CASSPASVSLTDTQYF	TRBV6-1	.	TRBJ2-3	few
TGTGCCAGCAACCGGGACGAGGTCGTGGAGACCCAGTACTTC	CASNRDEVVETQYF	TRBV25-1	.	TRBJ2-5	.
TGTGCCAGCAGCTCTACTAGCGGGGCCTACGAGCAGTACTTC	CASSSTSGAYEQYF	TRBV4-2	TRBD2	TRBJ2-7	few
TGCGCCAGCAGCTTCAACAGGGCCCACGAGCAGTACTTC	CASSFNRAHEQYF	TRBV5-1	.	TRBJ2-7	.
TGTGCCAGCAGCCAACGGGACTTGGATGGCTACACCTTC	CASSQRDLDGYTF	TRBV3-1	.	TRBJ1-2	.
TGTGCCAGCAGCTCCCGGCGGGCTGAGCAGTTCTTC	CASSSRRAEQFF	TRBV7-8	.	TRBJ2-1	.
TGTGCCAGCAGCTTGCTAGCGGGAGGGCCGGTTTCCTACAATGAGCAGTTCTTC	CASSLLAGGPVSYNEQFF	TRBV5-6	TRBD2	TRBJ2-1	many
TGTGCCAGCAGCTCGAACAGGGGGGCGGATGAAAAACTGTTTTTT	CASSSNRGADEKLFF	TRBV7-9	TRBD1	TRBJ1-4	few
TGTGCCAGCAGTTGGGCCGGGACTAACTACGAGCAGTACTTC	CASSWAGTNYEQYF	TRBV7-2	TRBD2	TRBJ2-7	many
TGTGCCAGCAGCCGAGTAGGCGAGACCCAGTACTTC	CASSRVGETQYF	TRBV6-5	.	TRBJ2-5	many
TGTGCCACCAGGCCCGGGGGACAGGTATGGGAAGATACGCAGTATTTT	CATRPGGQVWEDTQYF	TRBV24-1	TRBD1	TRBJ2-3	few
TGTGCCAGCAGCCAAGAAGGGACAGGGACTGGGGCCAACGTCCTGACTTTC	CASSQEGTGTGANVLTF	TRBV4-2	TRBD1	TRBJ2-6	few
TGCAGCGCCCCGTCAGGGCAGAACACTGAAGCTTTCTTT	CSAPSGQNTEAFF	TRBV29-1	.	TRBJ1-1	.
TGTGCCAGCAGCCCACATCCGGGAGAACATTACAATGAGCAGTTCTTC	CASSPHPGEHYNEQFF	TRBV7-6	.	TRBJ2-1	many
TGTGCCACCAGCAGGCAGGGGGCTCTCGGGGACGGGGAGCTGTTTTTT	CATSRQGALGDGELFF	TRBV15	TRBD1	TRBJ2-2	many
TGTGCCAGCAGTTTCGCAGCGGGAGTCAGTGCAGATACGCAGTATTTT	CASSFAAGVSADTQYF	TRBV12-3/TRBV12-4	TRBD2	TRBJ2-3	.
TGTGCCAGCAGTCTACAGGGGGCGGCCACTGAAGCTTTCTTT	CASSLQGAATEAFF	TRBV27	TRBD1	TRBJ1-1	.